This entry describes one T cell receptor (beta chain). This sample was included in a study of cytomegalovirus exposure and HLA in healthy donors. Vbeta (60) and Jbeta (13) primers were used in the PCR. This table comes from immunoSEQ multiplex PCR, and its TCRdb copy is limited to in-frame clones, with some not included. The sample contains tens of thousands of clones, approximately 78% of which appear only once. CDR3 length: 13 residues. The V gene's germline CDR1 is SNHLY and CDR2 FYNNEI. V lost 11 bases, J lost 0 bases, and 4 bases stayed unmatched. The chain carries TRBV2 and TRBJ1-3, with 7 bases lining up with TRBD1. The material sequenced was PBMCs. This clonotype was obtained from a man between 40 and 49 years old in good health and CMV-seronegative. This CDR3 is CAHRGASGNTIYF. CDR3 DNA: TGTGCCCACAGGGGAGCCTCTGGAAACACCATATATTTT.